Many counts were recorded for the clone carrying this T cell receptor (beta chain). This entry belongs to a study of metastatic and nonmetastatic thyroid tumors. Study-wide background: It was across blood and tumor or nodule tissue from malignant and benign thyroid patients that repertoires were compared.

Patients were all untreated before their thyroid surgery. Per the authors' pipeline: Differences in CDR3 between clinicopathological groups were drawn on to build a classifier intended to discriminate distant-metastatic papillary thyroid cancer patients. TCRdb redid the clone calls on the PCR reads using MiXCR. The authors' filters were not applied to this entry. This sample yields some 40,000 clones, of which approximately 20% are seen a single time; approximately 20% belongs to the top ten. Germline-derived CDR1 and CDR2 are SQVTM and ANQGSEA. The CDR3 runs 13 residues. The ends were cut back, 1 base at V and 4 bases at J, with 10 bases in the middle.

This receptor was identified in a female donor with papillary thyroid cancer or a benign thyroid nodule (not recorded which). Some clones in this sample may be carry-over from other donors' samples. Sample: blood. V gene TRBV29-1 combines with J gene TRBJ2-5; D remains unclear. The CDR3 loop reads CSVEGFTGETQYF. Here the CDR3 DNA reads TGCAGCGTTGAAGGGTTCACGGGAGAGACCCAGTACTTC.